The 19 T cell receptor beta chains given below trace back to one sample, sequenced in a study of blood T cell repertoires in COVID-19. The assay was immunoSEQ multiplex PCR, and TCRdb's table has in-frame clones only and misses some. The data contain around 120,000 clones, about 83% of them singletons. The sample consisted of peripheral blood. The receptors shown here come from a man aged 80 or over with active or convalescent COVID-19.

The count of this clone is one. V usage is TRBV5-5 and J usage is TRBJ2-2; TRBD1 is a possible D gene (5 bases). Per germline, CDR1 SGHKS and CDR2 YYEKEE (reference sequence). The CDR3 loop spans 13 amino acids. Trimming removed 0 bases at V and 7 bases at J, with 7 bases between. The CDR3 is CASSLGGIGELFF. The CDR3 DNA reads as TGTGCCAGCAGCTTGGGGGGCATCGGGGAGCTGTTTTTT.

J is TRBJ2-7 and V is TRBV7-2; 9 bases map to TRBD2. Germline V gene sequence: CDR1 SGHTA, CDR2 FQGNSA. The CDR3 runs 16 residues. Unmatched junction bases numbered 8, after V lost 0 bases and J lost 5 bases. Here the CDR3 DNA reads TGTGCCAGCAGCTTAGCGGGGGCGGGGGGGCCCCACGAGCAGTACTTC. The encoded protein is CASSLAGAGGPHEQYF.

The J gene is TRBJ2-1, the V gene TRBV10-3; 11 bases are a match to TRBD1. Trimming at V came to 4 bases and at J to 9 bases, leaving 14 bases not matched to a gene. The CDR3 has 17 residues. The germline V gene has CDR1 ENHRY and CDR2 SYGVKD. CDR3 protein: CAISAGTGGTGRGEQFF. CDR3 bases: TGTGCCATCAGTGCCGGGACAGGGGGGACGGGGCGGGGTGAGCAGTTCTTC.

This clone was recorded only once. The CDR3 coding sequence is TGTGCCAGCAGCCCGAGGGCAGGGGTAGGTCAGTACTTC. This encodes CASSPRAGVGQYF. V usage is TRBV7-2 and J usage is TRBJ2-7; perhaps TRBD1 as D (6 bases). Germline lookup yields CDR1 SGHTA and CDR2 FQGNSA. The CDR3 length is 13 residues. V lost 5 bases and J lost 10, with 18 bases in between.

The chain uses TRBV7-2 and TRBJ1-6; TRBD1 might be the D (6 bases). Germline CDR1 is SGHTA and CDR2 is FQGNSA. The germline V and J ends were trimmed by 5 bases and 7 bases, with 15 bases remaining between them. This CDR3 has 15 amino acids. For the CDR3, the DNA is TGTGCCAGCAGCCTACAGGGACCCGAAAATTCACCCCTCCACTTT. Protein: CASSLQGPENSPLHF.

The rearrangement uses TRBV6-2 or TRBV6-3 and TRBJ2-1; 8 bases agree with TRBD2. From germline, CDR1 is MNHEY and CDR2 SVGEGT. This CDR3 comprises 16 residues. J lost 2 bases, V lost 6 bases, and 9 bases had no gene match. CDR3 loop: CASSPAGGVAYNEQFF. The DNA of the CDR3 is TGTGCCAGCAGCCCTGCCGGGGGGGTCGCCTACAATGAGCAGTTCTTC.

The V and J genes are TRBV29-1 and TRBJ2-1; 7 bases fit TRBD1. With 6 bases clipped from V and 6 bases from J, the junction kept 5 bases outside the gene matches. CDR1 is SQVTM and CDR2 is ANQGSEA in the germline V gene. The CDR3 extends over 12 amino acids. The CDR3: CSVDGQANEQFF. The CDR3 coding sequence is TGCAGCGTCGATGGACAGGCCAATGAGCAGTTCTTC.

The chain couples TRBV11-1 to TRBJ2-1, with a possible D match to TRBD2 (5 bases). The CDR3 extends over 15 amino acids. CDR1 SGHAT and CDR2 FQDESV come from the germline V gene (reference sequence). V was trimmed by 5 bases and J by 0 bases, leaving 11 bases between them. The CDR3 protein is CASSPTTYSYNEQFF. CDR3 nucleotide sequence: TGTGCCAGCAGCCCGACTACTTACTCCTACAATGAGCAGTTCTTC.

This chain links TRBV9 with TRBJ2-3, with 11 bases identical to TRBD2. V lost 4 bases to trimming and J lost 7 bases; unmatched junction nucleotides: 8. CDR1 SGDLS and CDR2 YYNGEE come from the germline V gene. This CDR3 has 15 residues. For the CDR3, the DNA is TGTGCCAGCAGCCCTTTAGCGGGGGGGCGGTATACGCAGTATTTT. It specifies CASSPLAGGRYTQYF. The full variable domain, with the rest looked up from reference TRBV9 and TRBJ2-3, is DSGVTQTPKHLITATGQRVTLRCSPRSGDLSVYWYQQSLDQGLQFLIQYYNGEERAKGNILERFSAQQFPDLHSELNLSSLELGDSALYFCASSPLAGGRYTQYFGPGTRLTVL.

The chain employs TRBV6-1 and TRBJ1-5; possible D gene TRBD1, 6 bases. The ends were cut back, 2 bases at V and 0 bases at J, with 14 bases in the middle. Germline V gene sequence: CDR1 MNHNS, CDR2 SASEGT. The CDR3 length is 17 residues. The chain's CDR3 is CASSEWGGDNSNQPQHF. CDR3 DNA: TGTGCCAGCAGTGAATGGGGGGGGGACAATAGCAATCAGCCCCAGCATTTT.

This clone was seen only once. The chain joins TRBV6-6 to TRBJ1-2, with D perhaps matching TRBD1 (6 bases). V was shortened by 7 bases and J by 3 bases, with 12 bases between the two germline ends. The CDR3 runs 13 residues. The germline V gene encodes CDR1 MNHNY and CDR2 SVGAGI (reference sequence). The CDR3 DNA follows: TGTGCCAGCACTCTAGGGGGGGACTATGGCTACACCTTC. Amino acid sequence: CASTLGGDYGYTF.

V gene TRBV19 combines with J gene TRBJ2-5; no definite D call. Germline-derived CDR1 and CDR2 are LNHDA and SQIVND (reference sequence). There are 14 residues in the CDR3. Trimming took off 5 bases at V and 0 bases at J, with 10 bases between the two ends. Here the CDR3 reads CASSLQAYQETQYF. For the CDR3, the DNA is TGTGCCAGTAGTTTGCAGGCGTACCAAGAGACCCAGTACTTC.

Here the CDR3 reads CASSSGTGGVPTEAFF. In DNA form, the CDR3 reads TGTGCCAGCTCCTCGGGGACAGGGGGCGTTCCGACTGAAGCTTTCTTT. The gene calls are TRBV18 and TRBJ1-1; 12 bases are a match to TRBD1. Germline V gene lookup returns CDR1 KGHSH and CDR2 LQKENI. There are 16 residues in the CDR3. The V gene end was trimmed by 6 bases and the J gene end by 5 bases; junction bases not matched to a gene: 10.

This chain connects TRBV10-3 to TRBJ1-1; possible D gene TRBD1, 6 bases. The V end lost 4 bases, the J end lost 4 bases, and 19 bases lay between the germline ends. The CDR3 is made up of 16 amino acids. CDR1 and CDR2 (germline): ENHRY, SYGVKD. CDR3 DNA: TGTGCCATCAGTGCCGAAATGGTAGGGGGGGGCACTGAAGCTTTCTTT. This gives the protein CAISAEMVGGGTEAFF.

The chain couples TRBV12-3 or TRBV12-4 to TRBJ2-7, with D perhaps matching TRBD1 (5 bases). V was pared by 5 bases and J by 3 bases, with 11 bases between. The CDR3 sequence is 13 residues long. The CDR3 sequence: CASSNGHYYEQYF. The CDR3 bases are TGTGCCAGCAGTAATGGACACTACTACGAGCAGTACTTC.

The chain has TRBV27 and TRBJ2-1, with TRBD2 identical over 12 bases. The ends lost 2 bases at V and 10 bases at J; junction bases unmatched: 6. The CDR3 runs 15 residues. Germline assignment: CDR1 MNHEY and CDR2 SMNVEV (reference sequence). The DNA of the CDR3 is TGTGCCAGCAGTTTACTAGCGGGGGGGCTTGGAGAGCAGTTCTTC. As protein: CASSLLAGGLGEQFF.

J is TRBJ2-7 and V is TRBV7-8; tentative D call: TRBD2 (6 bases). Germline V CDR1 and CDR2: SGHVS, FQNEAQ. Trimming shortened V by 5 bases and J by 4 bases, and 12 bases separated the two germline ends. This CDR3 spans 13 amino acids. CDR3 nucleotide sequence: TGTGCCAGCAGCCCAGTCCGGGGGTACGAGCAGTACTTC. This translates into CASSPVRGYEQYF. The entire variable domain, with the rest obtained from reference TRBV7-8 and TRBJ2-7, is as follows: GAGVSQSPRYKVAKRGQDVALRCDPISGHVSLFWYQQALGQGPEFLTYFQNEAQLDKSGLPSDRFFAERPEGSVSTLKIQRTQQEDSAVYLCASSPVRGYEQYFGPGTRLTVT.

This clone was counted a few times. The rearrangement joins TRBV6-2 or TRBV6-3 to TRBJ1-5, with unresolved D. Germline values: CDR1 MNHEY, CDR2 SVGEGT. The CDR3 loop spans 18 amino acids. V was cut by 1 base and J by 3 bases, with 19 bases left in between. Here the CDR3 DNA reads TGTGCCAGCAGTTACTACCTTGGGGAGGGCGAAATCAATCAGCCCCAGCATTTT. It is translated as CASSYYLGEGEINQPQHF.

The CDR3 region has the DNA TGTGCCTGGTCTCTTAGCGGGGAGACCCAGTACTTC. Protein sequence: CAWSLSGETQYF. The gene calls are TRBV30 and TRBJ2-5; 7 bases agree with TRBD2. The V gene's germline CDR1 is GTSNPN and CDR2 SVGIG (reference sequence). This CDR3 region has 12 residues. The V segment lost 5 bases and the J segment 5 bases; nucleotides outside the gene matches: 5.